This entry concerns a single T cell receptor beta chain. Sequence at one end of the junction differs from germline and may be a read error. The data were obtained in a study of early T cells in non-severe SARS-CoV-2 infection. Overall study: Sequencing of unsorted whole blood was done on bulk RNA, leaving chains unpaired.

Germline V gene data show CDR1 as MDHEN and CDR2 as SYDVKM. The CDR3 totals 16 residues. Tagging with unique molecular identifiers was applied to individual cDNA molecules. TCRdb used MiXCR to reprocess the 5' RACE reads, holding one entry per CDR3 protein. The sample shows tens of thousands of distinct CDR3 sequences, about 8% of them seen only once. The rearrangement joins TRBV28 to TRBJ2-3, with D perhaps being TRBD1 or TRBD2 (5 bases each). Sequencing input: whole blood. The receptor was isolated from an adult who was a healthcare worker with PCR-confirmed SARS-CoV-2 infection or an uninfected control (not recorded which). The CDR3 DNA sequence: TGTGCCAGCAGTTTGGAAGAGAGGCCCGGGGCAGATACGCTGTATTTT. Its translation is CASSLEERPGADTLYF.